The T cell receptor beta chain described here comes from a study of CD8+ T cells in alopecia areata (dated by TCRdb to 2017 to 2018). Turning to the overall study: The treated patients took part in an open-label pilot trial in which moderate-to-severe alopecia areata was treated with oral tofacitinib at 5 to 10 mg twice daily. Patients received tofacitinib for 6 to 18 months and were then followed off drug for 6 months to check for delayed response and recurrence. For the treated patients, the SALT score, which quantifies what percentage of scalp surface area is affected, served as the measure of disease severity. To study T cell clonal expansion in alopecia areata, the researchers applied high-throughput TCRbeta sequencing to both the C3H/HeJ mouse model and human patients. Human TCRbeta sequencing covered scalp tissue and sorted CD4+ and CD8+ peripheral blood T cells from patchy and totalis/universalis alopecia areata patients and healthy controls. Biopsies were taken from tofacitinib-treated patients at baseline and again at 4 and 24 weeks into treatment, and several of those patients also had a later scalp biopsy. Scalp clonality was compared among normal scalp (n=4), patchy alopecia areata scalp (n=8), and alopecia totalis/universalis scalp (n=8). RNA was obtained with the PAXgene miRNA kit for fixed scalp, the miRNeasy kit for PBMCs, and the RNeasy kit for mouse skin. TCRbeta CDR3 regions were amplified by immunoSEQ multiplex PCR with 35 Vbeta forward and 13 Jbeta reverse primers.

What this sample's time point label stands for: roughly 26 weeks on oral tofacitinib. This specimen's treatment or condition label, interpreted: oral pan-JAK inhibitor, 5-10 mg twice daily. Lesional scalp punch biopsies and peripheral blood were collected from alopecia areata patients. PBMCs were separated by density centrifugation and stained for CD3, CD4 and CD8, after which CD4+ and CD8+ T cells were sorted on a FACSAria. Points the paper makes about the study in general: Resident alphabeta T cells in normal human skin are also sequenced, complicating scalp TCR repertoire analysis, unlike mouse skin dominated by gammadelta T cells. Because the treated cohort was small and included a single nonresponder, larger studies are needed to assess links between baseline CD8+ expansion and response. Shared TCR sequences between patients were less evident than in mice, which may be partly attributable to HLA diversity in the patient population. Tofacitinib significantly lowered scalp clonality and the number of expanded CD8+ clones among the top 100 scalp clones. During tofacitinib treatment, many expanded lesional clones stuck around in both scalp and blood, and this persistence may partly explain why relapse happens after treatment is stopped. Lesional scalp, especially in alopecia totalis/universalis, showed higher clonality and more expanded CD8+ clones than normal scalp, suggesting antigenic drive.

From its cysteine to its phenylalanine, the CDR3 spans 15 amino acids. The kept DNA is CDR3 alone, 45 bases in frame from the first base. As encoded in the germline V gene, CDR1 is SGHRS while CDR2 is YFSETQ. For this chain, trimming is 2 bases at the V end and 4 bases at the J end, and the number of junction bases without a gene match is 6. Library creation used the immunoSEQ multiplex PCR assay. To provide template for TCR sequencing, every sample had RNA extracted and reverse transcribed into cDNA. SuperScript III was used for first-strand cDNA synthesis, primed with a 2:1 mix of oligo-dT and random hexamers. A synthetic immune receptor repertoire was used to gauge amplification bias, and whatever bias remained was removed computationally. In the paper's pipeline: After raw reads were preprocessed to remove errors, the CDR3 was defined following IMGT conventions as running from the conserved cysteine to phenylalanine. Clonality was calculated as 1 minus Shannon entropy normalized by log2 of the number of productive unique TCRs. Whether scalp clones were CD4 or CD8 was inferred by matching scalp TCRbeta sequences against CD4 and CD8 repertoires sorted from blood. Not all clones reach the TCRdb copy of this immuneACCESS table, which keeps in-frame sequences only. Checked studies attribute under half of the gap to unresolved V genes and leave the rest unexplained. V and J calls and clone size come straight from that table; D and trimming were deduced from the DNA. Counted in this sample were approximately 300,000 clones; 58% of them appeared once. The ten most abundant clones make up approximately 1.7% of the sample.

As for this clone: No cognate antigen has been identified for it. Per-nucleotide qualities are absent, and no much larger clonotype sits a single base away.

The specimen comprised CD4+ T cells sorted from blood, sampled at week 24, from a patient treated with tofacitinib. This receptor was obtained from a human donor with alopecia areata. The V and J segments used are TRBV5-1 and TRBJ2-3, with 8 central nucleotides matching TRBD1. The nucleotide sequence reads TGCGCCAGCAGCTTAATAGGACAGGGCGCAGATACGCAGTATTTT. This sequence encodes CASSLIGQGADTQYF.